This paragraph reports one T cell receptor beta chain. Its antigen remains unknown. These data are taken from a study of OX40 agonist ivuxolimab in advanced cancers. On the study more broadly: Patients were treated with ivuxolimab, an agonistic anti-OX40 (CD134) antibody. Enrollees could have had prior anti-PD-1, anti-PD-L1 or anti-CTLA-4 therapy, which under 50% had received.

Between the trimmed V and J ends, which lost 0 bases and 4 bases, there was a span of 10 bases. CDR3 size: 15 residues. Germline CDR1 reads SGHNT; CDR2 reads YYREEE (reference sequence). Repertoires were generated with immunoSEQ multiplex PCR, while TCRdb's copy carries only in-frame clones and drops some. The data contain 45,000 to 60,000 clones, about 80% of them seen just once; the ten biggest clones take up less than 4.5%. The cohort excluded patients with autoimmune disease history or systemic immunosuppression. General observations from the study: The study found that CD8+ T cells averaged more expanded clones than CD4+.

Source: CD4+ or CD8+ T cells sorted from blood, taken in a trial of the OX40 agonist ivuxolimab. The TCR originated in an adult with an advanced solid tumor such as melanoma, head and neck, liver or kidney cancer. This chain links TRBV5-4 with TRBJ1-4, with D possibly matching TRBD1 (6 bases). The CDR3 coding sequence is TGTGCCAGCAGCTTGGAGACAGGCCGTAATGAAAAACTGTTTTTT. Its protein product is CASSLETGRNEKLFF.